This T cell receptor (beta chain) was recorded in a study of graft-versus-host responses after intestinal transplantation. For the study at large: Transplants were multivisceral, liver-intestinal, or isolated intestinal. Anti-thymocyte globulin was used for induction in all recipients, who then took tacrolimus and steroids for two to four years.

This CDR3 is built from 15 residues. V shed 3 bases and J 3 bases; nucleotides not matched to a gene: 5. The germline V gene encodes CDR1 KGHSH and CDR2 LQKENI. About this clone: Its target is unknown.

Findings of the study overall: Recipient marrow contained GvH clones, some of which appeared first in ileum or blood.

This table comes from immunoSEQ multiplex PCR, and its TCRdb copy is limited to in-frame clones, with some not included. Here the sample spans some 100,000 clones, 75% to 95% being singletons. This material consisted of unstimulated CD8+ T cells sorted from spleen or lymph node cells, taken before intestinal transplant. The origin of this receptor is a human donor who received an intestinal transplant. This chain links TRBV18 with TRBJ2-7; 10 bases fit TRBD2. CDR3 residues: CASSPLAGDYYEQYF. CDR3 nucleotide sequence: TGTGCCAGCTCACCTCTAGCGGGGGATTACTACGAGCAGTACTTC.